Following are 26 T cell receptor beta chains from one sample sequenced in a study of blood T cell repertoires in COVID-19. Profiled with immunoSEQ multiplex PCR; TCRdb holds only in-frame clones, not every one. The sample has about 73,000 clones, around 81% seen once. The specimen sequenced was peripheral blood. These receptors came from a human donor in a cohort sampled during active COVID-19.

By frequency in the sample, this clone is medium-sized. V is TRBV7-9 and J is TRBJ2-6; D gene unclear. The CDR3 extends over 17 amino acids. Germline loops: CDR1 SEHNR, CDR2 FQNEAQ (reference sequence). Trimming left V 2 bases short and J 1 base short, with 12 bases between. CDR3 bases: TGTGCCAGCAGCTTACTCCACATCCGATCTGGGGCCAACGTCCTGACTTTC. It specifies CASSLLHIRSGANVLTF.

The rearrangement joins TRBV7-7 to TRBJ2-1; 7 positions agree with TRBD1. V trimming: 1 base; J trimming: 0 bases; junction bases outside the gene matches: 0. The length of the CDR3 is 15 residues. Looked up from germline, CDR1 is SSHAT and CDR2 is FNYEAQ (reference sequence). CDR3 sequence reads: CASSLGDSSYNEQFF. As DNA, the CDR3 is TGTGCCAGCAGCTTAGGGGACAGCTCCTACAATGAGCAGTTCTTC.

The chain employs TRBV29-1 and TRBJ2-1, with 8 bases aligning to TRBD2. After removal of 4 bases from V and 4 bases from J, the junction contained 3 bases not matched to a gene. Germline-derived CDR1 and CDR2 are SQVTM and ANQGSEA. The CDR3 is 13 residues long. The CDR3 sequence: CSVGRGGYNEQFF. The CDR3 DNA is TGCAGCGTTGGTCGGGGGGGGTACAATGAGCAGTTCTTC.

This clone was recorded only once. CDR3 nucleotides: TGTGCCAGCAGCAATTCCCTCCTCGCGGATCAGCCCCAGCATTTT. Its translation: CASSNSLLADQPQHF. V usage is TRBV21-1 and J usage is TRBJ1-5. TRBV21-1 constitutes a pseudogene. The CDR3 is 15 residues long.

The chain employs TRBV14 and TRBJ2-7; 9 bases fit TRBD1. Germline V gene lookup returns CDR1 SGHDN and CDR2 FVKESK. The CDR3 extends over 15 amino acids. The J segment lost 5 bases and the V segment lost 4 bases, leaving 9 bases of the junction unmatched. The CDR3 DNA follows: TGTGCCAGCAGCCGATATGACAGGGGGATCGACGAGCAGTACTTC. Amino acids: CASSRYDRGIDEQYF.

The CDR3 spells CASSLVATAPSEQYF. The CDR3 coding sequence is TGTGCCAGCAGCTTAGTGGCGACAGCGCCCTCCGAGCAGTACTTC. The rearrangement links TRBV11-3 to TRBJ2-7; a possible D gene is TRBD1 (5 bases). The V gene's germline CDR1 is SGHNT and CDR2 YENEEA. This CDR3 is built from 15 residues. V was shortened by 1 base and J by 6 bases, with 16 bases between the two germline ends.

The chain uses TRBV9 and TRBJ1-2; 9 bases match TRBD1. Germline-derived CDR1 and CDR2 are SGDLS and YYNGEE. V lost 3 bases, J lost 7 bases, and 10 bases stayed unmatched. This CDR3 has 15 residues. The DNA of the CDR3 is TGTGCCAGCAGCGACCTTAAACAGGGGGCTTTTGGCTACACCTTC. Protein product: CASSDLKQGAFGYTF.

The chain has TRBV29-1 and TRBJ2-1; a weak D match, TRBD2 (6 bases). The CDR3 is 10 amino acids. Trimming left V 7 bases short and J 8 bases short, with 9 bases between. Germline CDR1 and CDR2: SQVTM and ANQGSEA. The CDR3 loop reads CSGRLDEQFF. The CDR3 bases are TGCAGCGGCCGACTAGATGAGCAGTTCTTC.

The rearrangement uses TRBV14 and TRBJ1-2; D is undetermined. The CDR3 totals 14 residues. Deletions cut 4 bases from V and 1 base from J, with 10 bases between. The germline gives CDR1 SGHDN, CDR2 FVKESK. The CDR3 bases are TGTGCCAGCAGCCGAAACGGGGTTAACTATGGCTACACCTTC. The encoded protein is CASSRNGVNYGYTF.

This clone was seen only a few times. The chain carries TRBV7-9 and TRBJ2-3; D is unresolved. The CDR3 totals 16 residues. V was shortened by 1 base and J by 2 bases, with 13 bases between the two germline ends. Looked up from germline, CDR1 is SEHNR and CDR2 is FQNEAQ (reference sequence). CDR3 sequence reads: CASSLGSLSNTDTQYF. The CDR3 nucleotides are TGTGCCAGCAGCTTAGGTTCCCTCTCTAACACAGATACGCAGTATTTT. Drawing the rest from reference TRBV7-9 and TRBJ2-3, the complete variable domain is DTGVSQNPRHKITKRGQNVTFRCDPISEHNRLYWYRQTLGQGPEFLTYFQNEAQLEKSRLLSDRFSAERPKGSFSTLEIQRTEQGDSAMYLCASSLGSLSNTDTQYFGPGTRLTVL.

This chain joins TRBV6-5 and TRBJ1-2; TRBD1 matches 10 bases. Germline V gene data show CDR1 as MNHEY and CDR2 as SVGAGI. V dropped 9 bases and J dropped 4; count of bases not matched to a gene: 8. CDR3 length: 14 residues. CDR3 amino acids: CASGWDRGPYGYTF. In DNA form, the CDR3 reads TGTGCCAGTGGATGGGACAGGGGACCCTATGGCTACACCTTC.

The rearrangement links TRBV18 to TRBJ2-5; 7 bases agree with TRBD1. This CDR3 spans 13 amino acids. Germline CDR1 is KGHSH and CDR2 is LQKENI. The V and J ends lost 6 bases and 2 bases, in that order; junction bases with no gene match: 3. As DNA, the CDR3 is TGTGCCAGCTCGTTGGGACAGCAAGAGACCCAGTACTTC. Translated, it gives CASSLGQQETQYF.

The DNA for the CDR3 is TGTGCCAGCAGTTTTATGAGAAACACTGAAGCTTTCTTT. As protein: CASSFMRNTEAFF. V usage is TRBV12-3 or TRBV12-4 and J usage is TRBJ1-1; D unclear. Deletions cut 3 bases from V and 2 bases from J, with 7 bases between. There are 13 residues in the CDR3.

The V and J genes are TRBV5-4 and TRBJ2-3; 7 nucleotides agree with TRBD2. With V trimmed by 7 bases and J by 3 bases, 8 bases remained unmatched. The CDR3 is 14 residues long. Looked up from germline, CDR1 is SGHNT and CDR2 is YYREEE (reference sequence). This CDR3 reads CASSLGSGTDTQYF. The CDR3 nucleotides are TGTGCCAGCTCCTTAGGTAGCGGGACAGATACGCAGTATTTT.

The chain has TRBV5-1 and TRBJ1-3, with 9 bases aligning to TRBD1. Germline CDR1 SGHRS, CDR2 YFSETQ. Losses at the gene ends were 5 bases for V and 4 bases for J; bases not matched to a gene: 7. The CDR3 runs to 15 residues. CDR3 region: CASSSGTGKGNTIYF. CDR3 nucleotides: TGCGCCAGCAGTTCCGGGACAGGGAAAGGAAACACCATATATTTT.

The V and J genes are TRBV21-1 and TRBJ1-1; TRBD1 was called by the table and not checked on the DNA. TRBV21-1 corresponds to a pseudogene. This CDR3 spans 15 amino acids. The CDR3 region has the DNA TGTGCCAGCAAGGTCAGGGGGCTAACGGTTACTGAAGCTTTCTTT. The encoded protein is CASKVRGLTVTEAFF.

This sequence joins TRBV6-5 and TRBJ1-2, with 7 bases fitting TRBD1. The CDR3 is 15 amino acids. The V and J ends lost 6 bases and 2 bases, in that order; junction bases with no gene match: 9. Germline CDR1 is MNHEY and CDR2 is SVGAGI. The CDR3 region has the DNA TGTGCCAGCAGCCGATCCGGGACAGTCAACTATGGCTACACCTTC. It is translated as CASSRSGTVNYGYTF.

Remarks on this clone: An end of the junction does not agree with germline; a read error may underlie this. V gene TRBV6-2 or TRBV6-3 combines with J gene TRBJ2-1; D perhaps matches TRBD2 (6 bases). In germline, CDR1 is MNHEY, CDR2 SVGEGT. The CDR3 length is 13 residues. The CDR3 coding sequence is TGTGCCAGCAGTTATTCCAACCCGGGGGAGCGCGTCTTC. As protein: CASSYSNPGERVF.

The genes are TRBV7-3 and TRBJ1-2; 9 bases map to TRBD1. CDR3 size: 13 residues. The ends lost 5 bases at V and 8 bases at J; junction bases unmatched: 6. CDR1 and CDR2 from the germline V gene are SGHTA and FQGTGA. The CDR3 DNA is TGTGCCAGCAGCCGGGGACAGGGCAGCGGCTACACCTTC. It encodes CASSRGQGSGYTF. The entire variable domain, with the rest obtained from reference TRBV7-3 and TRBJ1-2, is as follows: GAGVSQTPSNKVTEKGKYVELRCDPISGHTALYWYRQSLGQGPEFLIYFQGTGAADDSGLPNDRFFAVRPEGSVSTLKIQRTERGDSAVYLCASSRGQGSGYTFGSGTRLTVV.

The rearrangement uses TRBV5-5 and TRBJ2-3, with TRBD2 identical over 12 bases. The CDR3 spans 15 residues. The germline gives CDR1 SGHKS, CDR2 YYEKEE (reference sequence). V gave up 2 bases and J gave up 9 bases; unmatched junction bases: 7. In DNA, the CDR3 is TGTGCCAGCAGCTTAGAGACTAGCGGGGGAGGGACGCAGTATTTT. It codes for CASSLETSGGGTQYF.

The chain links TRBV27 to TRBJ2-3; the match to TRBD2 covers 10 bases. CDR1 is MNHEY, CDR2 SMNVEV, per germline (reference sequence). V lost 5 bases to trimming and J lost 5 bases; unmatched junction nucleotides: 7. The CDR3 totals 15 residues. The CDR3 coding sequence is TGTGCCAGCAGTGGGAGCGGGGGGGCTAGAGATACGCAGTATTTT. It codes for CASSGSGGARDTQYF.

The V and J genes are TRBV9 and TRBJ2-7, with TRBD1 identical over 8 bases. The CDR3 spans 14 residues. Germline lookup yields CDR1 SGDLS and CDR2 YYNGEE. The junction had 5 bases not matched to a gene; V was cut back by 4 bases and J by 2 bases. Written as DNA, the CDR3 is TGTGCCAGCAGCCCGGGACAGGCGACCTACGAGCAGTACTTC. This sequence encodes CASSPGQATYEQYF.

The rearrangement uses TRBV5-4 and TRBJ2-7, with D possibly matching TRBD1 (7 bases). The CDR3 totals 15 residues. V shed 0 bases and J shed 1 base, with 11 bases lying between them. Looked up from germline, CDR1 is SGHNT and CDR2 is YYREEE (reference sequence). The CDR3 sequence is CASSLGGTASYEQYF. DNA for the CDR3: TGTGCCAGCAGCTTGGGCGGGACAGCTTCCTACGAGCAGTACTTC.

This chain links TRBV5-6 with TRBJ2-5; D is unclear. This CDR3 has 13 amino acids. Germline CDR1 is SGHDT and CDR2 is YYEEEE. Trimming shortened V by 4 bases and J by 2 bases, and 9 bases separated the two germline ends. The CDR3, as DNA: TGTGCCAGCAGCAAGGAAGCGCAAGAGACCCAGTACTTC. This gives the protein CASSKEAQETQYF.

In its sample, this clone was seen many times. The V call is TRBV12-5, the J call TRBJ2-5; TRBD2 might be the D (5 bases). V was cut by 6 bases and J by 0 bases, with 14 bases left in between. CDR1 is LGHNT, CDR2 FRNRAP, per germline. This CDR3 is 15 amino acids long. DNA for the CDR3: TGTGCTAGTGGCCCCCGGGGTTTGTACCAAGAGACCCAGTACTTC. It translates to CASGPRGLYQETQYF.

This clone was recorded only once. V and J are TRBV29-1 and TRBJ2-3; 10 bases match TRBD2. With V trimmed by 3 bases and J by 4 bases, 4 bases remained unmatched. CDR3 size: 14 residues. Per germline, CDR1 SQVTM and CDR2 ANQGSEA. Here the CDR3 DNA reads TGCAGCGTTGACCCTAGCGGGGGTCCAGATACGCAGTATTTT. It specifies CSVDPSGGPDTQYF.